This T cell receptor beta chain derives from a study of metastatic and nonmetastatic thyroid tumors. Not a single patient had been given any form of treatment at any point before undergoing thyroid surgery. MiXCR reprocessed the PCR reads for TCRdb. The sample holds around 41,000 clones; about 13% are singletons and the top ten take 9.5%. V was pared by 1 base and J by 6 bases, with 15 bases between. This CDR3 region has 14 residues. Germline values: CDR1 GTSNPN, CDR2 SVGIG (reference sequence). The sequence derives from a female donor with papillary thyroid cancer or a benign thyroid nodule (not recorded which). Some clones in this sample may be carry-over from other donors' samples. The V and J genes are TRBV30 and TRBJ1-2; D may be TRBD1 (5 bases). Source material: blood. The CDR3 loop reads CAWSDWAGFDGYTF. CDR3 DNA: TGTGCCTGGAGTGACTGGGCAGGGTTCGATGGCTACACCTTC.